This T cell receptor (beta chain) was identified during a study of blood T cell repertoires in COVID-19. Study context: Sample material is recorded as cDNA or gDNA derived from T cells, B-cell-depleted T cells, or PBMCs.

Produced via immunoSEQ multiplex PCR; TCRdb's table is partial and in-frame only. The sample holds 250,000 to 300,000 clones, around 83% seen once. The receptor comes from an older man with acute or convalescent COVID-19. The sequencing input was peripheral blood.

The CDR3 reads CSVVLGQWLGYTF. The CDR3 DNA sequence: TGCAGCGTTGTTTTGGGACAGTGGCTTGGCTACACCTTC. The genes are TRBV29-1 and TRBJ1-2; TRBD1 aligns across 7 bases. The CDR3 is made up of 13 amino acids. Germline V gene sequence: CDR1 SQVTM, CDR2 ANQGSEA. With V trimmed by 4 bases and J by 7 bases, 9 bases remained unmatched.